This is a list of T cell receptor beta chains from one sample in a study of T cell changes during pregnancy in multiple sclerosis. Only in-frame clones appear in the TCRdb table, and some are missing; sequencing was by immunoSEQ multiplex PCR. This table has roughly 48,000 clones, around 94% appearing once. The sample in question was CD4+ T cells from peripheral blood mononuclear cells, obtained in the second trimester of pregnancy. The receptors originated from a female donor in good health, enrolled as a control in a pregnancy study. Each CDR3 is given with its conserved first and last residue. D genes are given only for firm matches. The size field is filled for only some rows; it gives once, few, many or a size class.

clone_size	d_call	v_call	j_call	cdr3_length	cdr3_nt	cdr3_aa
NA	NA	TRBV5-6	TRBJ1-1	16	TGTGCCAGCAGGCGGGCGGGATGGACGACGAACACTGAAGCTTTCTTT	CASRRAGWTTNTEAFF
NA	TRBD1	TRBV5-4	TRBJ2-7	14	TGTGCCAGCAGCTCCCGGGACAGGGAGTACGAGCAGTACTTC	CASSSRDREYEQYF
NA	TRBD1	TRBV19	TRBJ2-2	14	TGTGCCAGGGGGGACAGGGTTAACACCGGGGAGCTGTTTTTT	CARGDRVNTGELFF
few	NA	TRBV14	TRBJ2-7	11	TGTGCCAGCAGCCAAGCGTACGAGCAGTACTTC	CASSQAYEQYF
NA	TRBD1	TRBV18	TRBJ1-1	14	TGTGCCAGCTCCCGAGGCAGGGGGGACACTGAAGCTTTCTTT	CASSRGRGDTEAFF
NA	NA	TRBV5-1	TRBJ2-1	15	TGCGCCAGCAGCGGAGCGGAACCCTCCTACAATGAGCAGTTCTTC	CASSGAEPSYNEQFF
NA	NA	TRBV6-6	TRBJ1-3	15	TGTGCCAGCAGTTACCGACAGTCCTCTGGAAACACCATATATTTT	CASSYRQSSGNTIYF
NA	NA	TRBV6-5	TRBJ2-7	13	TGTGCCAGAGTACGAGGTTTTGTCCACGAGCAGTACTTC	CARVRGFVHEQYF
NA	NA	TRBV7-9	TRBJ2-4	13	TGTGCCAGCAGCCCTTTACCCGGGAACATTCAGTACTTC	CASSPLPGNIQYF
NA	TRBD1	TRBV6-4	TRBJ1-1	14	TGTGCCAGCAGTGACTCTGGACAGGGAGGTCAAGCTTTCTTT	CASSDSGQGGQAFF
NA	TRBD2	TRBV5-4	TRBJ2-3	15	TGTGCCAGCAGGGCTAGCGGGAGGGCCCCCGATACGCAGTATTTT	CASRASGRAPDTQYF
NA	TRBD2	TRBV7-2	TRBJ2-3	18	TGTGCCAGCAGCCCCGGGACTAGCGGAGCCCGAAGCACAGATACGCAGTATTTT	CASSPGTSGARSTDTQYF